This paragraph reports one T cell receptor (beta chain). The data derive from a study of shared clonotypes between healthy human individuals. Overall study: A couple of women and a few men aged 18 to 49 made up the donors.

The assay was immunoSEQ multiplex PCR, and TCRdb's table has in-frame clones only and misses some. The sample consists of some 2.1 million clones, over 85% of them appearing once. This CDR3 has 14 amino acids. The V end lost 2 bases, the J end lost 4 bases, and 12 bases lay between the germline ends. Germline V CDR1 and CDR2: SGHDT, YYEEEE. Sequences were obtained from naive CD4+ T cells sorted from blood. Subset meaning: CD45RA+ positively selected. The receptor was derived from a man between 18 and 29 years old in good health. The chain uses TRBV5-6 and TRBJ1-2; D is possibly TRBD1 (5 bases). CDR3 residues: CASSFGRAGYGYTF. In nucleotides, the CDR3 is TGTGCCAGCAGCTTCGGCAGGGCCGGCTATGGCTACACCTTC.